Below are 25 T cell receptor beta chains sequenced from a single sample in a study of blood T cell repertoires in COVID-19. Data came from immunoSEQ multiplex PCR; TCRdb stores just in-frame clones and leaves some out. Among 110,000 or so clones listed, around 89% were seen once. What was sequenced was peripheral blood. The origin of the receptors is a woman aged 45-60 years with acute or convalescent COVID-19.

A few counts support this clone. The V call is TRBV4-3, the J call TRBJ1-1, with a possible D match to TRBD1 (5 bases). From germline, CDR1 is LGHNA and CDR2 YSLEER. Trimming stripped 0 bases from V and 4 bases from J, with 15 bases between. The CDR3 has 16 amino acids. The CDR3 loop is CASSQDIGGWGTEAFF. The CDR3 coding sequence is TGCGCCAGCAGCCAAGATATCGGGGGTTGGGGCACTGAAGCTTTCTTT.

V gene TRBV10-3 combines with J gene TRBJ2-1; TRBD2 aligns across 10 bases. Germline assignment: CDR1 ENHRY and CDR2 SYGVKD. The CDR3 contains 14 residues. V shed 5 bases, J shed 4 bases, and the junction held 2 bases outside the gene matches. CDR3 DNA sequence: TGTGCCATCAGTCTAGCGGGAGAATACAATGAGCAGTTCTTC. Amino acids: CAISLAGEYNEQFF.

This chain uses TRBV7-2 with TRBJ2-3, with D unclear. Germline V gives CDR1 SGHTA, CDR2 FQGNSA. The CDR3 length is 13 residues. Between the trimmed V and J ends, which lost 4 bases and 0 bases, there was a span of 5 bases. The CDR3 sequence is CASSSQSTDTQYF. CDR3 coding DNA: TGTGCCAGCAGCTCCCAGAGCACAGATACGCAGTATTTT.

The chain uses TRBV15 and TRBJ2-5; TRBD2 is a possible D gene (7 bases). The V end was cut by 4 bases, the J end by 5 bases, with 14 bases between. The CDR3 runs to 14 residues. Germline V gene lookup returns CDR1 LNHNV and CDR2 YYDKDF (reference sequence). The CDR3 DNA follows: TGTGCCACCAGCACAAGGGGGGGCGGGGAGACCCAGTACTTC. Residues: CATSTRGGGETQYF.

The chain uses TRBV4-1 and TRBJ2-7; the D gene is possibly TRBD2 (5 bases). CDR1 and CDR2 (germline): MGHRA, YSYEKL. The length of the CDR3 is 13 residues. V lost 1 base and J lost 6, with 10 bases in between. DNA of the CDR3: TGCGCCAGCAGCCAAGGATTAGCGACCGAGCAGTACTTC. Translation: CASSQGLATEQYF.

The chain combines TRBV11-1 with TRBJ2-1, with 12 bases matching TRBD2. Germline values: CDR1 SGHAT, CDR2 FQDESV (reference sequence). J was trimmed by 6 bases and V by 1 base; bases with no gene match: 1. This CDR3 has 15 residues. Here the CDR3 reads CASSLELAGGNEQFF. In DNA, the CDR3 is TGTGCCAGCAGCTTAGAACTAGCGGGAGGCAATGAGCAGTTCTTC. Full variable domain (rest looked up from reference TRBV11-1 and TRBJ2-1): EAEVAQSPRYKITEKSQAVAFWCDPISGHATLYWYRQILGQGPELLVQFQDESVVDDSQLPKDRFSAERLKGVDSTLKIQPAELGDSAMYLCASSLELAGGNEQFFGPGTRLTVL.

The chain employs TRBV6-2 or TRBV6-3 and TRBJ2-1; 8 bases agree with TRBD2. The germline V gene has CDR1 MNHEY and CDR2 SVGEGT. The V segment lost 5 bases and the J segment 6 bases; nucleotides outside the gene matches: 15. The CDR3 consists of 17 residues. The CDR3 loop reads CASSRGSGNWYSNEQFF. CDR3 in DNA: TGTGCCAGCAGTCGGGGTAGCGGGAACTGGTATAGCAATGAGCAGTTCTTC.

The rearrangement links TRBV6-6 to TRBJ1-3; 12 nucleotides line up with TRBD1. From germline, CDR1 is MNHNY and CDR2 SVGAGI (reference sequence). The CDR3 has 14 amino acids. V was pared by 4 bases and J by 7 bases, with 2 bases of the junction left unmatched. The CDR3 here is CASSSGQGANTIYF. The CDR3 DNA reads TGTGCCAGCAGTTCGGGACAGGGGGCGAACACCATATATTTT.

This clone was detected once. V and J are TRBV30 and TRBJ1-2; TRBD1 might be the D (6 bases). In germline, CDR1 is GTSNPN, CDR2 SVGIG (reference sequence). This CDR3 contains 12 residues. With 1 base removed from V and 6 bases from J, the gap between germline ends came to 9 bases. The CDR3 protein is CAWSGQGNGYTF. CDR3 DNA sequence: TGTGCCTGGAGTGGGCAGGGGAATGGCTACACCTTC.

The CDR3: CAWTRTGLSGELFF. The CDR3 DNA reads TGTGCCTGGACTCGGACAGGGTTGTCCGGGGAGCTGTTTTTT. The V and J genes are TRBV30 and TRBJ2-2; 8 bases agree with TRBD1. The CDR3 runs to 14 residues. Germline CDR1 reads GTSNPN; CDR2 reads SVGIG (reference sequence). Unmatched junction bases numbered 7, after V lost 4 bases and J lost 6 bases.

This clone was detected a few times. CDR3 coding DNA: TGTGCCTGGAGTACAGGGATACTGACTGAAGCTTTCTTT. As protein: CAWSTGILTEAFF. The gene calls are TRBV30 and TRBJ1-1; perhaps TRBD1 as D (6 bases). CDR3 length equals 13 residues. CDR1 is GTSNPN and CDR2 is SVGIG in the germline V gene (reference sequence). Trimming took off 2 bases at V and 5 bases at J, with 12 bases between the two ends.

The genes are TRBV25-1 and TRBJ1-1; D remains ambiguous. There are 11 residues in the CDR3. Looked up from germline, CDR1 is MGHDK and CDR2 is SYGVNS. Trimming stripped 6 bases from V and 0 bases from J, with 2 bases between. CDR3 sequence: CASSLNTEAFF. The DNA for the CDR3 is TGTGCCAGCAGCTTGAACACTGAAGCTTTCTTT. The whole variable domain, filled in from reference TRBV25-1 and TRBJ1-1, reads EADIYQTPRYLVIGTGKKITLECSQTMGHDKMYWYQQDPGMELHLIHYSYGVNSTEKGDLSSESTVSRIRTEHFPLTLESARPSHTSQYLCASSLNTEAFFGQGTRLTVV.

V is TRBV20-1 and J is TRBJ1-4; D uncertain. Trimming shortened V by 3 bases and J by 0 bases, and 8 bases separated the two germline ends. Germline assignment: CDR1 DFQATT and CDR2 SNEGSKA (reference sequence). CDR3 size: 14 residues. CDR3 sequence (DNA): TGCAGTGCTAGTTACAGCCCAACTAATGAAAAACTGTTTTTT. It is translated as CSASYSPTNEKLFF.

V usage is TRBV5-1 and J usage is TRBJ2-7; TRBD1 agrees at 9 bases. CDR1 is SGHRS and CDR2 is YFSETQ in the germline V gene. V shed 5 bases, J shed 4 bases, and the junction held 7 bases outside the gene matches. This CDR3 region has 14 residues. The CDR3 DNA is TGCGCCAGCAGGACCGGGACAGGGAATTACGAGCAGTACTTC. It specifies CASRTGTGNYEQYF.

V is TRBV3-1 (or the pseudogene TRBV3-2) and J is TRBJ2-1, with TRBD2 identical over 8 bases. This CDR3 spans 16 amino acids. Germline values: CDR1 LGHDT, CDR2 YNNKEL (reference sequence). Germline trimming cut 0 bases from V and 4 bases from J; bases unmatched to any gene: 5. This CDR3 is CASSQDRASGYNEQFF. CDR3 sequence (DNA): TGTGCCAGCAGCCAAGATCGGGCTAGCGGGTACAATGAGCAGTTCTTC.

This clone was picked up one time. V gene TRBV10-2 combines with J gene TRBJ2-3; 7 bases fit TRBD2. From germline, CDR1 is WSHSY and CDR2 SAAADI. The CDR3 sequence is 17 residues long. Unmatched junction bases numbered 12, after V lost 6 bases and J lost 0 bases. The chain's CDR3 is CASSSLGGTTSTDTQYF. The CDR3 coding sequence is TGCGCCAGCAGCTCTTTAGGAGGGACTACTAGCACAGATACGCAGTATTTT.

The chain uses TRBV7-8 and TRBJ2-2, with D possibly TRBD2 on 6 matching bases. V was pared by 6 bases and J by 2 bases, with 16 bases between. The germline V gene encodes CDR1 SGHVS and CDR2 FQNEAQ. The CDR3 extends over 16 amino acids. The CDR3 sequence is CASSDLGGANTGELFF. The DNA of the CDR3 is TGTGCCAGCAGTGACCTGGGGGGTGCAAACACCGGGGAGCTGTTTTTT.

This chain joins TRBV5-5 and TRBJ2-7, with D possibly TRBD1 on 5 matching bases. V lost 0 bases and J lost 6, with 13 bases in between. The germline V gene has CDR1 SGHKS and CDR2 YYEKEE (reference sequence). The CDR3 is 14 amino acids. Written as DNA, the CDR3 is TGTGCCAGCAGCTTGGAAGGGGATGGTGGCGAGCAGTACTTC. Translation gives CASSLEGDGGEQYF.

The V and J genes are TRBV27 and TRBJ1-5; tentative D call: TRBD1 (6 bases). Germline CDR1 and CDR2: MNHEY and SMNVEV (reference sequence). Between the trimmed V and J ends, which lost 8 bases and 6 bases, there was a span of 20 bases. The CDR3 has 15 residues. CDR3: CASGSGGGRFQPQHF. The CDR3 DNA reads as TGTGCCAGCGGATCTGGGGGGGGGCGTTTTCAGCCCCAGCATTTT.

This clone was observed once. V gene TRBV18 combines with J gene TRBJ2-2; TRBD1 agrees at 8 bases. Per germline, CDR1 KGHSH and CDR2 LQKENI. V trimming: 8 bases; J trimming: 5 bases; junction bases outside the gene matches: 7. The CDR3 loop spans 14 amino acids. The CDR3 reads CASAQGAWTGELFF. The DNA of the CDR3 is TGTGCCAGCGCTCAGGGGGCTTGGACCGGGGAGCTGTTTTTT.

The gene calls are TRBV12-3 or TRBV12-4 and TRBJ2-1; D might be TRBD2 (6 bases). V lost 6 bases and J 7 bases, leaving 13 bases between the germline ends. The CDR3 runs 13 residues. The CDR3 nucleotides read TGTGCCAGCAGCACAATCGGGGGTAATGAGCAGTTCTTC. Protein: CASSTIGGNEQFF.

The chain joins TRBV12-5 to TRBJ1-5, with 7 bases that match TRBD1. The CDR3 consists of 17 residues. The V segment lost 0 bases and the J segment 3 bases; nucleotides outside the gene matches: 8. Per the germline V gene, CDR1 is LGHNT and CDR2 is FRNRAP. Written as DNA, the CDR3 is TGTGCTAGTGGTTTGGTATTAGGACAGGCCGACAATCAGCCCCAGCATTTT. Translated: CASGLVLGQADNQPQHF.

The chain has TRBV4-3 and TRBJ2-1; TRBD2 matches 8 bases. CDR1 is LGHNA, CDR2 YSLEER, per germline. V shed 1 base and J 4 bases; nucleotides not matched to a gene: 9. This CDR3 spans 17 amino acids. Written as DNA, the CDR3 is TGCGCCAGCAGCCAAGGTTGGGCTAGCGGGCCTTACAATGAGCAGTTCTTC. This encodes CASSQGWASGPYNEQFF.

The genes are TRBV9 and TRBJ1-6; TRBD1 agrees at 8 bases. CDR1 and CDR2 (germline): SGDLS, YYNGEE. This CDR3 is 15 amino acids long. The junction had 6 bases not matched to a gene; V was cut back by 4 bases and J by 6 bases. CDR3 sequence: CASSPGDRSNSPLHF. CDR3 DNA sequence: TGTGCCAGCAGCCCGGGGGACAGGAGTAATTCACCCCTCCACTTT.

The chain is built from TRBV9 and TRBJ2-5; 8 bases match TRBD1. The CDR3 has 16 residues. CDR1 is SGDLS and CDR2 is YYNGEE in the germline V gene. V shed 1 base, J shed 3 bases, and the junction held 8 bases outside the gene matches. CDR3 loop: CASSVTPATGEETQYF. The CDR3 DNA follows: TGTGCCAGCAGCGTAACCCCGGCGACAGGGGAAGAGACCCAGTACTTC.